The 2 T cell receptor beta chains below all came from one sample that was sequenced in a study of Graves' ophthalmopathy and Graves' hyperthyroidism. Amplified material comprised TCR beta CDR3 regions derived from RNA transcripts. The workflow started with a first-round RT-PCR run with HTBI primers and then moved on to a second-round multiplex PCR. TCRdb re-analysed the multiplex PCR reads in MiXCR, keeping a single row per CDR3 protein. The sample has hundreds of thousands of distinct CDR3 sequences; around a fifth are singletons. The sequenced sample was peripheral blood. All receptors derive from a woman aged 18-29 years with stable Graves' hyperthyroidism. Some clones in this sample may be carry-over from other donors' samples.

At least ten counts were recorded for this clonotype. The chain employs TRBV12-3 or TRBV12-4 and TRBJ2-4, with a possible D match to TRBD2 (7 bases). Trimming took off 0 bases at V and 2 bases at J, with 14 bases between the two ends. The CDR3 extends over 17 amino acids. CDR3 region: CASSLARGGETKNIQYF. The DNA of the CDR3 is TGTGCCAGCAGTTTAGCGAGAGGGGGGGAGACCAAAAACATTCAGTACTTC.

The chain recombines TRBV30 with TRBJ1-1; D is unclear. V dropped 5 bases and J dropped 5 bases, with 15 bases sitting between them. The CDR3 runs 13 residues. Germline CDR1 reads GTSNPN; CDR2 reads SVGIG (reference sequence). As DNA, the CDR3 is TGTGCCTGGGCGAGACAAGAATGGACTGAAGCTTTCTTT. Amino acid sequence: CAWARQEWTEAFF.